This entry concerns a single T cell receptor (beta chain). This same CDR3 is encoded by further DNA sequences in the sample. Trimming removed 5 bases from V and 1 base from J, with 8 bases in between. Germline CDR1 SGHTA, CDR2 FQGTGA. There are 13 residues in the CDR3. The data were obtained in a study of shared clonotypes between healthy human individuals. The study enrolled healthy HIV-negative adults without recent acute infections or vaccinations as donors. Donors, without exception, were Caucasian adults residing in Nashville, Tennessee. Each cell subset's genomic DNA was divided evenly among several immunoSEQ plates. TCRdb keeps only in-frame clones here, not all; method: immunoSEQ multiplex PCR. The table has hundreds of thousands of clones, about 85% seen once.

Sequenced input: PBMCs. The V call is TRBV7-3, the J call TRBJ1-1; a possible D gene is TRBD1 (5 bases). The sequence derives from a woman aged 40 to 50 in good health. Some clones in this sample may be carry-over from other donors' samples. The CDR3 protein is CASSATGNTEAFF. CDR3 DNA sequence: TGTGCCAGCAGCGCCACAGGGAACACTGAAGCTTTCTTT.